This record looks at one T cell receptor beta chain sequence and its context. The target antigen is unknown. Repertoires were generated with immunoSEQ multiplex PCR, while TCRdb's copy carries only in-frame clones and drops some. In the table there are about 46,000 clones, roughly 93% of which are singletons. The CDR3 spans 17 residues. V lost 7 bases, J lost 5 bases, and 24 bases lay in between. Germline V gene lookup returns CDR1 MNHEY and CDR2 SMNVEV (reference sequence). Regarding time point: newly diagnosed, previously untreated cHL patient sample. Investigators turned to newly diagnosed, untreated classical Hodgkin lymphoma PBMCs for comparison. This sample was included in a study of PD-1 blockade in classical Hodgkin lymphoma. Study observations and caveats: The study reported lower baseline TCR diversity in newly diagnosed patients than in healthy donors. The repertoire differences lack a defined cause, possibly disease activity or prior therapy.

This receptor was taken from a human donor with classical Hodgkin lymphoma. Sequences were obtained from peripheral blood mononuclear cells (PBMCs). The chain carries TRBV27 and TRBJ2-1; the D gene is possibly TRBD2 (6 bases). CDR3 bases: TGTGCCAGCAAATTTGATTCCGGGAGTCTTTTAAACAATGAGCAGTTCTTC. Residues: CASKFDSGSLLNNEQFF.